The 8 T cell receptor beta chains in this list originate from one sample, sequenced in a study of T-cell memory formation after mild COVID-19. One entry per CDR3 protein, called by TCRdb with MiXCR from the 5' RACE reads. The sample lists more than 250,000 distinct CDR3 sequences, roughly 16% occurring once. Sequenced material: PBMCs or a T cell subset sorted from them (not recorded which). These receptors all come from a man younger than 35 who had mild COVID-19 (a few samples of this study predate the infection). Cell type and time point are not known.

In its sample, this clonotype was seen a few times. The rearrangement uses TRBV7-9 and TRBJ1-6; D is unresolved. This CDR3 has 15 amino acids. Deletions cut 3 bases from V and 7 bases from J, with 13 bases between. CDR1 and CDR2 from the germline V gene are SEHNR and FQNEAQ (reference sequence). CDR3 sequence (DNA): TGTGCCAGCAGCTTGAGTGGCGGATTAAATTCACCCCTCCACTTT. This sequence encodes CASSLSGGLNSPLHF.

This clonotype was detected many times. The rearrangement links TRBV19 to TRBJ2-7; TRBD1 agrees at 7 bases. Looked up from germline, CDR1 is LNHDA and CDR2 is SQIVND (reference sequence). The junction had 11 bases not matched to a gene; V was cut back by 0 bases and J by 0 bases. The CDR3 runs 18 residues. CDR3 nucleotide sequence: TGTGCCAGTAGTATAGATCGAGGATGTCGGGACAGCTCCTACGAGCAGTACGTC. It is translated as CASSIDRGCRDSSYEQYV.

The chain combines TRBV7-9 with TRBJ2-7; possibly TRBD1 for D (5 bases). This CDR3 has 14 amino acids. In germline, CDR1 is SEHNR, CDR2 FQNEAQ (reference sequence). Trimming took 5 bases from V and 3 from J, leaving 14 bases between them. CDR3 in DNA: TGTGCCAGCAGCCCGAAGAAGGGGAACTACGAGCAGTACTTC. Protein product: CASSPKKGNYEQYF.

The chain has TRBV10-3 and TRBJ2-1, with TRBD2 matching 7 bases. Per the germline V gene, CDR1 is ENHRY and CDR2 is SYGVKD. Trimming took 11 bases from V and 2 from J; bases not matched to a gene: 12. The CDR3 is 15 amino acids. CDR3 residues: CAVKPSGSTYNEQFF. As DNA, the CDR3 is TGTGCCGTGAAGCCTAGCGGATCGACCTACAATGAGCAGTTCTTC.

This clonotype was seen only a few times. The chain has TRBV7-2 and TRBJ2-3; D may be TRBD1 or TRBD2 (6 bases each). Germline V lookup: CDR1 SGHTA, CDR2 FQGNSA. The length of the CDR3 is 16 residues. Trimming left V 5 bases short and J 3 bases short, with 18 bases between. The CDR3 region is CASSQINGGGTDTQYF. The CDR3 DNA reads as TGTGCCAGCAGCCAAATCAACGGAGGGGGGACAGATACGCAGTATTTT.

The chain is built from TRBV12-3 or TRBV12-4 and TRBJ1-2; D is undetermined. Trimming took 6 bases from V and 2 from J, leaving 10 bases between them. The length of the CDR3 is 13 residues. The CDR3 sequence is CASRPGYNYGYTF. DNA for the CDR3: TGTGCCAGCAGGCCGGGGTACAACTATGGCTACACCTTC.

The rearrangement links TRBV6-2 or TRBV6-3 to TRBJ1-6; D is possibly TRBD1 (5 bases). This CDR3 has 15 amino acids. Germline assignment: CDR1 MNHEY and CDR2 SVGEGT. Between the trimmed V and J ends, which lost 2 bases and 7 bases, there was a span of 12 bases. CDR3 in DNA: TGTGCCAGCAGTTACCTCACAGGAGCGAATTCACCCCTCCACTTT. It yields the protein CASSYLTGANSPLHF.

This clonotype was found once. The chain has TRBV7-9 and TRBJ2-1, with 9 nucleotides matching TRBD1. The junction had 8 bases not matched to a gene; V was cut back by 3 bases and J by 8 bases. Germline V gene lookup returns CDR1 SEHNR and CDR2 FQNEAQ (reference sequence). There are 15 residues in the CDR3. CDR3 DNA sequence: TGTGCCAGCAGCTTTTCGGGGAACAGGGGGCATGAGCAGTTCTTC. Its translation: CASSFSGNRGHEQFF. The full variable domain, with the rest looked up from reference TRBV7-9 and TRBJ2-1, is DTGVSQNPRHKITKRGQNVTFRCDPISEHNRLYWYRQTLGQGPEFLTYFQNEAQLEKSRLLSDRFSAERPKGSFSTLEIQRTEQGDSAMYLCASSFSGNRGHEQFFGPGTRLTVL.